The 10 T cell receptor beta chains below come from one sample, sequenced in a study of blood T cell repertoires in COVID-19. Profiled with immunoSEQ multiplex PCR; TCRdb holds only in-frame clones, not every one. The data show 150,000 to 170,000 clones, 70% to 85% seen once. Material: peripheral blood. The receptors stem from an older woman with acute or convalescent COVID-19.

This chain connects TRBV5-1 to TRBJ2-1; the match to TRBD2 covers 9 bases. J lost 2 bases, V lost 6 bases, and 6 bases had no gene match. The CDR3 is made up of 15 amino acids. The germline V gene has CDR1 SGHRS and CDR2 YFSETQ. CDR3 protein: CASTVTSGPYNEQFF. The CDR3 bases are TGCGCCAGCACGGTGACTAGCGGACCCTACAATGAGCAGTTCTTC.

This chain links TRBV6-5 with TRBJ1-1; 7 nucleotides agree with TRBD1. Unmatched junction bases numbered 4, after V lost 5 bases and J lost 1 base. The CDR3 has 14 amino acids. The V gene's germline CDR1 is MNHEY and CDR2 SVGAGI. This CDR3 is CASSTGQWNTEAFF. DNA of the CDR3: TGTGCCAGCAGTACGGGACAGTGGAACACTGAAGCTTTCTTT.

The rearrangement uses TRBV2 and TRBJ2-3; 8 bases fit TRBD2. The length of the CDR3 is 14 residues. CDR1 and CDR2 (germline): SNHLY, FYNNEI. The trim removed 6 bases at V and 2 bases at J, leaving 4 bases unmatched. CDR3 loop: CASRVAGSTDTQYF. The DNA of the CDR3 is TGTGCCAGCAGGGTAGCGGGGTCCACAGATACGCAGTATTTT.

The CDR3 coding sequence is TGTGCCAGCAGCTCACCGGGACAGGGGTTCTTCGGGCAGTACGTC. Amino acid sequence: CASSSPGQGFFGQYV. The V call is TRBV6-5, the J call TRBJ2-7; 10 nucleotides agree with TRBD1. Trimming removed 6 bases from V and 9 bases from J; junction bases left unmatched: 14. This CDR3 contains 15 residues. Germline values: CDR1 MNHEY, CDR2 SVGAGI.

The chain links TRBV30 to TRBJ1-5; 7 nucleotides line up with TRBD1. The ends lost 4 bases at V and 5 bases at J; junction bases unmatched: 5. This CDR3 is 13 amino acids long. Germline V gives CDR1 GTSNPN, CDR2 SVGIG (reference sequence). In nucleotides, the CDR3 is TGTGCCTGGAACACAGGGGAGGATCAGCCCCAGCATTTT. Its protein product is CAWNTGEDQPQHF.

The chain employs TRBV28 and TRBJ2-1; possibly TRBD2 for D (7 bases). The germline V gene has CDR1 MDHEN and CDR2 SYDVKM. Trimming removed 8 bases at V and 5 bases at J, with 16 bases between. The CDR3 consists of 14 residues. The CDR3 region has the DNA TGTGCCAGCTGCGTAGGGGGGGGCAACAATGAGCAGTTCTTC. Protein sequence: CASCVGGGNNEQFF. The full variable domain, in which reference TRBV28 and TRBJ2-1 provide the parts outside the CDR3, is DVKVTQSSRYLVKRTGEKVFLECVQDMDHENMFWYRQDPGLGLRLIYFSYDVKMKEKGDIPEGYSVSREKKERFSLILESASTNQTSMYLCASCVGGGNNEQFFGPGTRLTVL.

CDR3 region: CASSPGQGRDYGYTF. CDR3 nucleotide sequence: TGCGCCAGCAGCCCAGGACAGGGCCGGGACTATGGCTACACCTTC. The V and J genes are TRBV4-1 and TRBJ1-2; 8 bases align to TRBD1. The trim removed 4 bases at V and 3 bases at J, leaving 7 bases unmatched. Germline V gene sequence: CDR1 MGHRA, CDR2 YSYEKL. CDR3 length equals 15 residues.

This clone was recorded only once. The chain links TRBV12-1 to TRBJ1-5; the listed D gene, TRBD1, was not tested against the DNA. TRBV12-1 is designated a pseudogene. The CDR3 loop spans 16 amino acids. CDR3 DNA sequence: TGTGCCAGCAGCTGTCACAGGGGAGTAAGCAATCAGCCCCAGCATTTT. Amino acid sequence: CASSCHRGVSNQPQHF.

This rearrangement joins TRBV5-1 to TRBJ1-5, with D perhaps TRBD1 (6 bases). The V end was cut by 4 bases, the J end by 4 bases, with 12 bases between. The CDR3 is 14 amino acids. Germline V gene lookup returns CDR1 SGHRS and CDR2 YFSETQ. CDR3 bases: TGCGCCAGCAGCCCTGGACAGTCGAATCAGCCCCAGCATTTT. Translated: CASSPGQSNQPQHF.

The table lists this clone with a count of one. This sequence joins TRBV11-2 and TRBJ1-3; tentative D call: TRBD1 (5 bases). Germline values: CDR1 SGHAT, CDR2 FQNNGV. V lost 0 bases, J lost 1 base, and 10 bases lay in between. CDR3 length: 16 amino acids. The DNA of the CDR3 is TGTGCCAGCAGCTTAGATCAGGGTGCATCTGGAAACACCATATATTTT. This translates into CASSLDQGASGNTIYF.